This TCR beta chain was found in a study of patients and donors after allogeneic stem cell transplantation. TCRdb recomputed calls from the RT-PCR reads with MiXCR, one row per CDR3 protein. The data show roughly 940,000 distinct CDR3 sequences, approximately 18% seen once. The sequence was obtained from a human donor who was either an allogeneic HSCT recipient or a stem cell or donor lymphocyte infusion donor (not recorded which). It is not recorded whose cells these are; they may come from a transplant donor. Sequenced material: blood, either unsorted or a sorted T cell fraction (not recorded which).

The CDR3: CATSDVKNEQFF. Here the CDR3 DNA reads TGTGCCACCAGTGATGTCAAAAATGAGCAGTTCTTC. V and J are TRBV24-1 and TRBJ2-1; D gene unclear. Trimming took off 3 bases at V and 7 bases at J, with 6 bases between the two ends. CDR3 size: 12 residues. Germline CDR1 and CDR2: KGHDR and SFDVKD.